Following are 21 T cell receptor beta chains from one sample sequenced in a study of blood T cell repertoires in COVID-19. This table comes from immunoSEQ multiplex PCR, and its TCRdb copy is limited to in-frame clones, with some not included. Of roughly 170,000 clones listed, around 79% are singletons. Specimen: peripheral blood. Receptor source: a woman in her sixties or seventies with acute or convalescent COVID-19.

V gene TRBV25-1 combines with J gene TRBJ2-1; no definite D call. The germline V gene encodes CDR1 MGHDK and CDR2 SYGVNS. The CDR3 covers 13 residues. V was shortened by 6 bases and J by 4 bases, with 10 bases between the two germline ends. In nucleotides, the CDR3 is TGTGCCAGCAGGGGCGAACAGTACAATGAGCAGTTCTTC. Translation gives CASRGEQYNEQFF.

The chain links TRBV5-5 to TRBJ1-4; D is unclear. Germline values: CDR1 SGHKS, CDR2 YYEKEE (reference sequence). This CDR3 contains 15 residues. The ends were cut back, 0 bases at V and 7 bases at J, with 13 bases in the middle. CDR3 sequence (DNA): TGTGCCAGCAGCTTGGTGGGTCCAGGAGGTGAAAAACTGTTTTTT. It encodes CASSLVGPGGEKLFF.

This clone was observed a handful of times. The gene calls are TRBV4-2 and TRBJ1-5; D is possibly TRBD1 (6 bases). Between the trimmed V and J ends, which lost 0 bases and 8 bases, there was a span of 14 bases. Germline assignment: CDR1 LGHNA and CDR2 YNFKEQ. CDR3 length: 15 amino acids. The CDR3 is CASSQDQGSNEPQHF. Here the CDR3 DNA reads TGTGCCAGCAGCCAAGATCAGGGGAGTAACGAGCCCCAGCATTTT.

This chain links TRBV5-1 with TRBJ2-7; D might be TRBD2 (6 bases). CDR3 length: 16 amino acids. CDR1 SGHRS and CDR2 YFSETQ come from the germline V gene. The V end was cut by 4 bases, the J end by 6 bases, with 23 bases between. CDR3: CASSTTFGGTVAEQYF. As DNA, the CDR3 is TGCGCCAGCAGCACGACCTTCGGGGGAACTGTTGCCGAGCAGTACTTC.

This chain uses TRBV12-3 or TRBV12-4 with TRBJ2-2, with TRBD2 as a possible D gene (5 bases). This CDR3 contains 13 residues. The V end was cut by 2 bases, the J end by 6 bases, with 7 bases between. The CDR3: CASSLLEAGELFF. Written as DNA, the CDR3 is TGTGCCAGCAGTTTATTGGAGGCCGGGGAGCTGTTTTTT.

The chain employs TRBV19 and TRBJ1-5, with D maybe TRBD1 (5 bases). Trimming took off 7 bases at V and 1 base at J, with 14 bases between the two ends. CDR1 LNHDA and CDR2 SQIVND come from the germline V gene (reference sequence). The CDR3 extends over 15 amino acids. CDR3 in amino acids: CASKFSPGSNQPQHF. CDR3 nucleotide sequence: TGTGCCAGTAAATTTTCGCCAGGGAGCAATCAGCCCCAGCATTTT.

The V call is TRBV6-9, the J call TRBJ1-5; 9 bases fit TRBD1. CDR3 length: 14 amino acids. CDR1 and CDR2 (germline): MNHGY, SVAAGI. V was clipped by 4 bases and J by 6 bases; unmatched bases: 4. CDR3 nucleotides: TGTGCCAGCAGTTCTGGGACAGGGTGTCAGCCCCAGCATTTT. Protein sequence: CASSSGTGCQPQHF.

CDR3 in DNA: TGTGCCAGCAGCGTAAGGACAGGGATCGATGAGCAGTTCTTC. Amino acids: CASSVRTGIDEQFF. The chain has TRBV9 and TRBJ2-1; 8 bases align to TRBD1. This CDR3 is built from 14 residues. Germline trimming cut 1 base from V and 8 bases from J; bases unmatched to any gene: 5. From germline, CDR1 is SGDLS and CDR2 YYNGEE.

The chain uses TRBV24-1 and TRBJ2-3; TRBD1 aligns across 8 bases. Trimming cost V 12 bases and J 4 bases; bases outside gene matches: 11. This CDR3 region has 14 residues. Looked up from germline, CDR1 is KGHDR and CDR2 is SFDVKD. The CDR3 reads CASQGVGLADTQYF. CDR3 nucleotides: TGTGCCTCACAGGGGGTCGGTTTGGCAGATACGCAGTATTTT.

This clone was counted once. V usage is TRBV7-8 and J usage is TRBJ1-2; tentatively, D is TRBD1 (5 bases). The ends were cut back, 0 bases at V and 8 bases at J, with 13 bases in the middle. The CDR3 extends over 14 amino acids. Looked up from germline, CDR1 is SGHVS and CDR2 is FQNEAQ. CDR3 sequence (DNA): TGTGCCAGCAGCTTAGCGCTCACAGGCGCGGGCTACACCTTC. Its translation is CASSLALTGAGYTF.

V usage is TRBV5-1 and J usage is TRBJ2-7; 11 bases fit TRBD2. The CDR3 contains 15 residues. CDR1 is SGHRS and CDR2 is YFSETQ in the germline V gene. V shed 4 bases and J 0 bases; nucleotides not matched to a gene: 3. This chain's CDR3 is CASSIGTSGSYEQYF. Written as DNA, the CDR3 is TGCGCCAGCAGCATAGGGACTAGCGGCTCCTACGAGCAGTACTTC.

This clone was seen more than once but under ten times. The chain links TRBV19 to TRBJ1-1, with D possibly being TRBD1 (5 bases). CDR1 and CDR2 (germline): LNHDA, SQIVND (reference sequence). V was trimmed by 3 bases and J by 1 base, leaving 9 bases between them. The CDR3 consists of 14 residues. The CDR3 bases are TGTGCCAGTAGTATCCGCCAGGGGAACACTGAAGCTTTCTTT. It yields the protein CASSIRQGNTEAFF. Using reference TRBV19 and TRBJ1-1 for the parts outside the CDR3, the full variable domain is DGGITQSPKYLFRKEGQNVTLSCEQNLNHDAMYWYRQDPGQGLRLIYYSQIVNDFQKGDIAEGYSVSREKKESFPLTVTSAQKNPTAFYLCASSIRQGNTEAFFGQGTRLTVV.

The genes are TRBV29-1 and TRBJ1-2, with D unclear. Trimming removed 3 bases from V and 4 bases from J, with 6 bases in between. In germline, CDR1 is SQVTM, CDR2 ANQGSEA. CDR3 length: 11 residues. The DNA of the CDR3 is TGCAGCGTTGATTACAGCTATGGCTACACCTTC. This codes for CSVDYSYGYTF. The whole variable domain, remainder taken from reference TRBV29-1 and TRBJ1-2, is SAVISQKPSRDICQRGTSLTIQCQVDSQVTMMFWYRQQPGQSLTLIATANQGSEATYESGFVIDKFPISRPNLTFSTLTVSNMSPEDSSIYLCSVDYSYGYTFGSGTRLTVV.

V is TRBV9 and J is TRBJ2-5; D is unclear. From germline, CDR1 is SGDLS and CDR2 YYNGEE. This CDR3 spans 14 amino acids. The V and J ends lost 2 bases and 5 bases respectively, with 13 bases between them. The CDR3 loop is CASSVAVVSETQYF. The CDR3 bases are TGTGCCAGCAGCGTGGCTGTGGTTTCTGAGACCCAGTACTTC.

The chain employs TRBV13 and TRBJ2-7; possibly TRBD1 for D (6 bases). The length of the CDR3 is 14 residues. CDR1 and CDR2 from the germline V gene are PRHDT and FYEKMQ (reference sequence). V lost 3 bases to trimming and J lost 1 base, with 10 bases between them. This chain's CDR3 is CASSFGGQSYEQYF. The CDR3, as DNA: TGTGCCAGCAGCTTCGGTGGACAGTCCTACGAGCAGTACTTC.

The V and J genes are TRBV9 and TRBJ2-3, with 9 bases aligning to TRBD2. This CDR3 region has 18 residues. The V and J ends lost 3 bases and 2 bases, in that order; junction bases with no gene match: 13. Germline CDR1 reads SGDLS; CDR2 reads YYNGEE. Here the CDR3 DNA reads TGTGCCAGCAGCGCCCAGATGGCTAGCGGGACCTTCACAGATACGCAGTATTTT. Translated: CASSAQMASGTFTDTQYF.

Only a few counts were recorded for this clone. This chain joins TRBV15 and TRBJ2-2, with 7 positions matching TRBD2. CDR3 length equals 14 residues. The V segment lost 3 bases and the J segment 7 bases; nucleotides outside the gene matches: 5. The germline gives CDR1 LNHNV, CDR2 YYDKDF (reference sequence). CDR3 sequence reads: CATSRKGRDGELFF. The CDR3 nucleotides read TGTGCCACCAGCAGGAAAGGGAGGGACGGGGAGCTGTTTTTT.

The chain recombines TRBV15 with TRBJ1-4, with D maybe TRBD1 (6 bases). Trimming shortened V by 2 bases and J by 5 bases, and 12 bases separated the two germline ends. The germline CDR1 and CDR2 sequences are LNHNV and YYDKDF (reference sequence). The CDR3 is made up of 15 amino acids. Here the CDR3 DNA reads TGTGCCACCAGCAGAAACGCGCAGGGGAATGAAAAACTGTTTTTT. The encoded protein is CATSRNAQGNEKLFF.

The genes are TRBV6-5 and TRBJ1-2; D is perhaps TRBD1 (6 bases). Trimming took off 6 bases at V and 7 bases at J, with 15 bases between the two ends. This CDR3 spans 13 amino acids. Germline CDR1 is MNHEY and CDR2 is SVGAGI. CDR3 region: CASRTGKGRGYTF. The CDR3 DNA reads TGTGCCAGCAGAACAGGGAAGGGGCGTGGCTACACCTTC.

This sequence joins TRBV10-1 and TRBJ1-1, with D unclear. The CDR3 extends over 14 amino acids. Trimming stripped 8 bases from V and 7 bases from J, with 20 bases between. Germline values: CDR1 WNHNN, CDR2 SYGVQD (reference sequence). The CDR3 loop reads CASPLSENPIEAFF. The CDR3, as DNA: TGCGCCAGCCCCCTAAGTGAGAACCCTATTGAAGCTTTCTTT.

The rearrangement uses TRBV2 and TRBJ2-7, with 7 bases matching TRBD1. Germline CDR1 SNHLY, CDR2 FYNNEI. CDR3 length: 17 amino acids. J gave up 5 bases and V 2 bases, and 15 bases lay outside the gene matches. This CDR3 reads CASSEPHQQGLRHEQYF. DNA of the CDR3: TGTGCCAGCAGTGAACCCCACCAACAGGGGTTACGTCACGAGCAGTACTTC.